What follows are 11 T cell receptor beta chains derived from one specimen sequenced in a study of blood T cell repertoires in COVID-19. TCRdb's table, derived via immunoSEQ multiplex PCR, lists solely in-frame clones and lacks some. The sample records some 220,000 clones, approximately 80% being singletons. Source material: peripheral blood. All receptors derive from a middle-aged man with active or convalescent COVID-19.

This clone turned up a few times. This sequence joins TRBV29-1 and TRBJ1-2; D is undetermined. The CDR3 contains 13 residues. Trimming took off 3 bases at V and 4 bases at J, with 12 bases between the two ends. Germline lookup yields CDR1 SQVTM and CDR2 ANQGSEA. The CDR3 DNA follows: TGCAGCGTTGACTTGCCGAGTGTCTATGGCTACACCTTC. Residues: CSVDLPSVYGYTF.

This clone was detected once. This rearrangement joins TRBV7-2 to TRBJ1-2, with unresolved D. Germline CDR1 reads SGHTA; CDR2 reads FQGNSA. Between the trimmed V and J ends, which lost 4 bases and 2 bases, there was a span of 17 bases. This CDR3 spans 16 amino acids. The CDR3 reads CASSWTSGRLNYGYTF. Written as DNA, the CDR3 is TGTGCCAGCAGCTGGACTAGCGGGAGGCTCAACTATGGCTACACCTTC.

The J gene is TRBJ2-1, the V gene TRBV4-3; possibly TRBD1 for D (6 bases). The CDR3 extends over 17 amino acids. The germline V gene has CDR1 LGHNA and CDR2 YSLEER. Trimming took 0 bases from V and 0 from J, leaving 12 bases between them. In DNA form, the CDR3 reads TGCGCCAGCAGCCAAGAGCCTGACAGGAGCTCCTACAATGAGCAGTTCTTC. It yields the protein CASSQEPDRSSYNEQFF.

This sequence joins TRBV6-6 and TRBJ1-1; no clear D. The germline V gene encodes CDR1 MNHNY and CDR2 SVGAGI (reference sequence). Trimming shortened V by 1 base and J by 2 bases, and 8 bases separated the two germline ends. CDR3 length equals 14 residues. CDR3 sequence: CASSYLQINTEAFF. The CDR3, as DNA: TGTGCCAGCAGTTACTTACAGATCAACACTGAAGCTTTCTTT.

The rearrangement uses TRBV6-2 or TRBV6-3 and TRBJ2-1, with D perhaps TRBD1 (5 bases). Germline V gene data show CDR1 as MNHEY and CDR2 as SVGEGT. The CDR3 spans 14 residues. V lost 2 bases, J lost 5 bases, and 10 bases lay in between. CDR3 nucleotides: TGTGCCAGCAGTTACCCGACAGTCGACAATGAGCAGTTCTTC. This gives the protein CASSYPTVDNEQFF.

This clone was seen a single time. The V gene is TRBV7-9, the J gene TRBJ2-5; either TRBD1 or TRBD2 may supply D (5 bases each). This CDR3 is 13 amino acids long. The germline V gene has CDR1 SEHNR and CDR2 FQNEAQ (reference sequence). V was trimmed by 7 bases and J by 7 bases, leaving 16 bases between them. CDR3 nucleotides: TGTGCCAGCACGGGGCAAACGGTGGGGACCCAGTACTTC. Protein sequence: CASTGQTVGTQYF. Full variable domain (outside the CDR3, taken from reference TRBV7-9 and TRBJ2-5): DTGVSQNPRHKITKRGQNVTFRCDPISEHNRLYWYRQTLGQGPEFLTYFQNEAQLEKSRLLSDRFSAERPKGSFSTLEIQRTEQGDSAMYLCASTGQTVGTQYFGPGTRLLVL.

The rearrangement uses TRBV6-5 and TRBJ1-2; 8 bases map to TRBD1. V was clipped by 6 bases and J by 6 bases; unmatched bases: 6. Germline V gene data show CDR1 as MNHEY and CDR2 as SVGAGI. This CDR3 spans 13 amino acids. This CDR3 reads CASSPTGVHGYTF. CDR3 DNA: TGTGCCAGCAGCCCGACAGGGGTCCATGGCTACACCTTC.

V and J are TRBV21-1 and TRBJ1-5; the table's D call of TRBD1 was not tested on the DNA. TRBV21-1 is a recognized pseudogene. The CDR3 loop spans 14 amino acids. The CDR3 bases are TGTGCCAGCAGCCCTGGACAGGGGAGGTGGCCCCAGCATTTT. Residues: CASSPGQGRWPQHF.

The CDR3 bases are TGTGCCAGCAGTACACGTACCCGACAGTTCTCAGATACGCAGTATTTT. This sequence encodes CASSTRTRQFSDTQYF. The chain links TRBV6-2 or TRBV6-3 to TRBJ2-3; TRBD1 might be the D (5 bases). V shed 5 bases and J shed 4 bases, with 19 bases lying between them. Germline V gene sequence: CDR1 MNHEY, CDR2 SVGEGT. The CDR3 has 16 residues.

V and J are TRBV27 and TRBJ2-6; D is unclear. This CDR3 comprises 17 residues. Per germline, CDR1 MNHEY and CDR2 SMNVEV (reference sequence). The V gene lost 1 base and the J gene lost 0 bases, with 10 bases spanning the gap. CDR3 sequence (DNA): TGTGCCAGCAGTTTATTTCCAGGTACCTCTGGGGCCAACGTCCTGACTTTC. This gives the protein CASSLFPGTSGANVLTF.

This clone has just a few counts. The V and J genes are TRBV18 and TRBJ2-7, with TRBD2 as a possible D gene (6 bases). The V end was cut by 0 bases, the J end by 5 bases, with 8 bases between. This CDR3 comprises 13 residues. CDR1 and CDR2 from the germline V gene are KGHSH and LQKENI. CDR3 DNA: TGTGCCAGCTCACCACCTAGCGGCCACGAGCAGTACGTC. This encodes CASSPPSGHEQYV.